Listed below are T cell receptor beta chains from one sample, sequenced in a study of shared clonotypes between healthy human individuals. Method: immunoSEQ multiplex PCR; TCRdb's copy keeps in-frame clones and lacks some. The sample consists of 2 million to 2.5 million clones, around 95% of them appearing once. Sequenced material: naive CD4+ T cells sorted from blood. The source of these receptors is a man between 18 and 29 years old in good health. CDR3s include the opening cysteine and the closing phenylalanine or tryptophan. The order of the fields is J gene, clone size, V gene, D gene, CDR3 protein, CDR3 DNA. The D gene is left open where the match is weak. Size values are once, few and many counts, or a class for expanded clones, and some rows have none.

TRBJ2-3 | NA | TRBV10-3 | TRBD2 | CAISDGGGGPDTQYF | TGTGCCATCAGTGATGGAGGCGGGGGTCCAGATACGCAGTATTTT
TRBJ1-5 | NA | TRBV14 | NA | CASSQGTYQPQHF | TGTGCCAGCAGCCAAGGCACCTATCAGCCCCAGCATTTT
TRBJ1-3 | NA | TRBV29-1 | NA | CSVATTGNTIYF | TGCAGCGTTGCCACAACTGGAAACACCATATATTTT
TRBJ1-4 | NA | TRBV19 | NA | CASSPSGSEKLFF | TGTGCCAGTAGTCCCTCGGGTAGTGAAAAACTGTTTTTT
TRBJ2-4 | NA | TRBV11-2 | NA | CASSLGEKAKNIQYF | TGTGCCAGCAGCTTAGGAGAGAAAGCCAAAAACATTCAGTACTTC
TRBJ2-3 | once | TRBV9 | TRBD2 | CASSVGGGPDTQYF | TGTGCCAGCAGCGTAGGGGGAGGGCCAGATACGCAGTATTTT
TRBJ2-7 | NA | TRBV6-1 | TRBD2 | CASSVSGNSGEQYF | TGTGCCAGCAGTGTCAGCGGGAATTCGGGGGAGCAGTACTTC
TRBJ1-4 | NA | TRBV2 | TRBD1 | CASSWGQSTNEKLFF | TGTGCCAGCAGCTGGGGACAGTCAACTAATGAAAAACTGTTTTTT
TRBJ1-5 | NA | TRBV7-2 | NA | CASSLASSSNQPQHF | TGTGCCAGCAGCTTAGCGTCGTCTTCCAATCAGCCCCAGCATTTT
TRBJ2-7 | NA | TRBV4-3 | TRBD2 | CASSQEVTSGSSYEQYF | TGCGCCAGCAGCCAAGAAGTGACTAGCGGAAGCTCCTACGAGCAGTACTTC
TRBJ1-4 | NA | TRBV7-9 | NA | CASSLSGSSEKLFF | TGTGCCAGCAGCTTAAGCGGCAGTAGCGAAAAACTGTTTTTT
TRBJ2-3 | NA | TRBV25-1 | NA | CASSEGTFSTDTQYF | TGTGCCAGCAGTGAGGGGACCTTCAGCACAGATACGCAGTATTTT
TRBJ1-5 | NA | TRBV30 | NA | CAWSVTSGPQHF | TGTGCCTGGAGTGTAACCAGCGGGCCCCAGCATTTT
TRBJ1-3 | NA | TRBV6-6 | NA | CASSYSTGGGNTIYF | TGTGCCAGCAGTTACTCGACTGGGGGTGGAAACACCATATATTTT
TRBJ2-7 | NA | TRBV2 | TRBD1 | CASSSGQGGEQYF | TGTGCCAGCAGTTCCGGACAGGGCGGCGAGCAGTACTTC
TRBJ1-5 | NA | TRBV6-1 | NA | CASSENQGNQPQHF | TGTGCCAGCAGCGAAAACCAGGGGAATCAGCCCCAGCATTTT
TRBJ2-3 | NA | TRBV10-3 | NA | CAIRNTDTQYF | TGTGCCATCAGGAACACAGATACGCAGTATTTT
TRBJ1-4 | NA | TRBV7-2 | NA | CASSTGPNEKLFF | TGTGCCAGCAGCACAGGGCCTAATGAAAAACTGTTTTTT